The 10 T cell receptor beta chains reported below all come from one sample, sequenced in a study of cytomegalovirus exposure and HLA in healthy donors (dated by TCRdb to about 2017). Library preparation used the immunoSEQ multiplex PCR assay. The multiplex PCR relied on a mix of 60 forward primers for TCR Vbeta segments and 13 reverse primers for TCR Jbeta segments. Here the immuneACCESS table is served through TCRdb, limited to in-frame sequences with V and J called. Missing clones are a known gap in these copies; in checked studies unresolved V genes cover under half, and the rest lacks a known reason. This sample has about 180,000 clones in its table, and 80% of those were observed once. Of the sample, 1.5% to 2% is held by the ten largest clones. The sequencing input was PBMCs. The receptors shown here come from a woman younger than 45 in good health and CMV-seronegative.

Comments on this clone: As the CDR3 is not closed by the conserved phenylalanine or tryptophan, this likely results from a read error. This chain joins TRBV5-1 and TRBJ2-3, with 8 bases identical to TRBD2. CDR1 is SGHRS and CDR2 is YFSETQ in the germline V gene. This CDR3 comprises 15 residues. V lost 1 base to trimming and J lost 4 bases; unmatched junction nucleotides: 5. In DNA, the CDR3 is TGCGCCAGCAGCTTGACCGGGACTAGTTCAGATACGCAGTATGTT. Its protein is CASSLTGTSSDTQYV.

This chain uses TRBV7-8 with TRBJ1-1, with D possibly TRBD1 on 6 matching bases. The V end was cut by 5 bases, the J end by 6 bases, with 19 bases between. This CDR3 is built from 15 residues. Germline assignment: CDR1 SGHVS and CDR2 FQNEAQ. As DNA, the CDR3 is TGTGCCAGCAGCCCACAAGAATGGGGGCGGCCTGAAGCTTTCTTT. Translated, it gives CASSPQEWGRPEAFF.

This clone was seen only once. The V call is TRBV19, the J call TRBJ1-4, with 7 bases identical to TRBD1. The germline CDR1 and CDR2 sequences are LNHDA and SQIVND (reference sequence). The CDR3 length is 16 residues. The J segment lost 8 bases and the V segment lost 5 bases, leaving 14 bases of the junction unmatched. CDR3 nucleotide sequence: TGTGCCAGTAGTCTAAGGGAAGGGGGCCGTCTGGAAAAACTGTTTTTT. As protein: CASSLREGGRLEKLFF.

The V call is TRBV5-1, the J call TRBJ1-1; 7 bases fit TRBD1. CDR3 length equals 15 residues. Trimming at V came to 2 bases and at J to 2 bases, leaving 6 bases not matched to a gene. The germline V gene encodes CDR1 SGHRS and CDR2 YFSETQ. CDR3 sequence: CASSFQGGSNTEAFF. CDR3 nucleotide sequence: TGCGCCAGCAGCTTCCAGGGGGGCTCTAACACTGAAGCTTTCTTT.

This rearrangement joins TRBV19 to TRBJ2-7; TRBD2 is a possible D gene (5 bases). The CDR3 totals 13 residues. V shed 4 bases and J shed 0 bases, with 7 bases lying between them. CDR1 and CDR2 from the germline V gene are LNHDA and SQIVND (reference sequence). The CDR3 loop is CASSRAGSYEQYF. The CDR3 nucleotides read TGTGCCAGTAGTAGGGCGGGCTCCTACGAGCAGTACTTC. Full variable domain (remainder filled in from reference TRBV19 and TRBJ2-7): DGGITQSPKYLFRKEGQNVTLSCEQNLNHDAMYWYRQDPGQGLRLIYYSQIVNDFQKGDIAEGYSVSREKKESFPLTVTSAQKNPTAFYLCASSRAGSYEQYFGPGTRLTVT.

A note on this clone: Within the sample, other DNA sequences also encode this same CDR3. This chain connects TRBV29-1 to TRBJ2-5, with 10 nucleotides matching TRBD1. Trimming took 6 bases from V and 4 from J; bases not matched to a gene: 5. The germline gives CDR1 SQVTM, CDR2 ANQGSEA. The CDR3 has 13 amino acids. The CDR3 bases are TGCAGCGTAGGACAGGGGGTTGGAGAGACCCAGTACTTC. It translates to CSVGQGVGETQYF.

V is TRBV2 and J is TRBJ2-3; unclear D gene. Between the trimmed V and J ends, which lost 6 bases and 2 bases, there was a span of 6 bases. This CDR3 has 12 residues. In germline, CDR1 is SNHLY, CDR2 FYNNEI. CDR3 sequence (DNA): TGTGCCAGCAGGGCCGACACAGATACGCAGTATTTT. Protein product: CASRADTDTQYF.

V and J are TRBV19 and TRBJ1-2; D is ambiguous. Germline V gene sequence: CDR1 LNHDA, CDR2 SQIVND (reference sequence). V lost 5 bases, J lost 7 bases, and 20 bases lay in between. This CDR3 is 15 amino acids long. The CDR3 DNA follows: TGTGCCAGTAGTTTCCCGACCCTCAACTCGGGTGGCTACACCTTC. Translating it yields CASSFPTLNSGGYTF.

The rearrangement uses TRBV5-1 and TRBJ1-4; D may be TRBD1 (5 bases). V was cut by 3 bases and J by 7 bases, with 13 bases left in between. Germline V gene sequence: CDR1 SGHRS, CDR2 YFSETQ. The CDR3 has 14 amino acids. This CDR3 is CASSWGGVGEKLFF. Here the CDR3 DNA reads TGCGCCAGCAGCTGGGGGGGAGTAGGTGAAAAACTGTTTTTT.

The genes are TRBV7-9 and TRBJ2-7; D unresolved. This CDR3 region has 11 residues. Germline V gene lookup returns CDR1 SEHNR and CDR2 FQNEAQ (reference sequence). V lost 5 bases and J 5 bases, leaving 7 bases between the germline ends. The CDR3 nucleotides are TGTGCCAGCAGCCTTACGGACGAGCAGTACTTC. Its protein product is CASSLTDEQYF.